Each of the 24 T cell receptor beta chains below was sequenced from the same sample in a study of blood T cell repertoires in COVID-19. The table came from immunoSEQ multiplex PCR; TCRdb's copy has only in-frame clones and leaves some out. Of 180,000 or so clones listed, roughly three quarters are singletons. The sequencing sample was made of peripheral blood. Receptors were obtained from a woman of 80 years or more with COVID-19, enrolled during active disease.

The V call is TRBV23-1, the J call TRBJ2-1; possibly TRBD2 for D (6 bases). TRBV23-1 is an ORF, with its function uncertain. Trimming cost V 4 bases and J 6 bases, with 16 bases left between them. The CDR3 loop spans 15 amino acids. The CDR3 here is CASSPPGGYTNEQFF. As DNA, the CDR3 is TGCGCCAGCAGTCCACCTGGGGGGTACACCAATGAGCAGTTCTTC.

This chain joins TRBV28 and TRBJ1-2, with D maybe TRBD1 (5 bases). The V gene's germline CDR1 is MDHEN and CDR2 SYDVKM. The CDR3 totals 15 residues. Trimming cost V 5 bases and J 7 bases, with 20 bases left between them. CDR3 protein: CASSGPMEGKVGYTF. The CDR3 region has the DNA TGTGCCAGCAGTGGCCCCATGGAGGGGAAGGTTGGCTACACCTTC.

The rearrangement links TRBV15 to TRBJ2-7; 11 bases are a match to TRBD1. This CDR3 is 17 amino acids long. CDR1 is LNHNV and CDR2 is YYDKDF in the germline V gene (reference sequence). The V and J ends lost 0 bases and 3 bases, in that order; junction bases with no gene match: 7. The CDR3 DNA reads TGTGCCACCAGCAGAGATACCGGGACAGGGGGTAACTACGAGCAGTACTTC. Its protein product is CATSRDTGTGGNYEQYF.

This rearrangement joins TRBV19 to TRBJ2-4, with TRBD1 identical over 10 bases. Trimming cost V 5 bases and J 0 bases; bases outside gene matches: 10. The CDR3 sequence is 18 residues long. The V gene's germline CDR1 is LNHDA and CDR2 SQIVND (reference sequence). CDR3 amino acids: CASSSGTGVTLAKNIQYF. The CDR3 coding sequence is TGTGCCAGTAGTTCCGGGACAGGGGTAACTTTAGCCAAAAACATTCAGTACTTC.

The rearrangement joins TRBV5-1 to TRBJ2-3; D call uncertain. V was pared by 2 bases and J by 9 bases, with 7 bases between. Germline CDR1 SGHRS, CDR2 YFSETQ. This CDR3 spans 11 amino acids. CDR3 bases: TGCGCCAGCAGCTTCGGAGCAACGCAGTATTTT. Protein sequence: CASSFGATQYF.

The chain uses TRBV30 and TRBJ1-6; 7 bases map to TRBD1. The CDR3 totals 14 residues. Germline loops: CDR1 GTSNPN, CDR2 SVGIG (reference sequence). J lost 13 bases, V lost 2 bases, and 11 bases had no gene match. CDR3 sequence (DNA): TGTGCCTGGAGTATCCACAGGGGTGGGTCTCCCCTCCACTTT. As protein: CAWSIHRGGSPLHF.

The chain links TRBV5-1 to TRBJ1-2; unclear D gene. This CDR3 region has 14 residues. V shed 4 bases and J shed 5 bases, with 15 bases lying between them. In germline, CDR1 is SGHRS, CDR2 YFSETQ. The CDR3 reads CASSGGSSNYGYTF. For the CDR3, the DNA is TGCGCCAGCAGCGGCGGGTCCTCGAATTATGGCTACACCTTC. Complete variable domain (other parts from reference TRBV5-1 and TRBJ1-2): KAGVTQTPRYLIKTRGQQVTLSCSPISGHRSVSWYQQTPGQGLQFLFEYFSETQRNKGNFPGRFSGRQFSNSRSEMNVSTLELGDSALYLCASSGGSSNYGYTFGSGTRLTVV.

The chain employs TRBV13 and TRBJ2-7, with TRBD1 matching over 10 bases. The CDR3 totals 14 residues. Germline trimming cut 5 bases from V and 2 bases from J; bases unmatched to any gene: 3. The germline V gene has CDR1 PRHDT and CDR2 FYEKMQ (reference sequence). The CDR3 nucleotides are TGTGCCAGCAGCCCGGGGACAGGGGCCTACGAGCAGTACTTC. It encodes CASSPGTGAYEQYF.

This clone has just a few counts. CDR3 region: CASSLSGGAAPYEQYF. Here the CDR3 DNA reads TGTGCCAGCAGTTTATCCGGAGGGGCGGCCCCCTACGAGCAGTACTTC. V is TRBV28 and J is TRBJ2-7, with D perhaps TRBD2 (6 bases). V dropped 1 base and J dropped 2 bases, with 15 bases sitting between them. The germline V gene has CDR1 MDHEN and CDR2 SYDVKM. CDR3 length equals 16 residues.

This chain joins TRBV2 and TRBJ2-7, with 7 bases identical to TRBD1. V trimming: 6 bases; J trimming: 2 bases; junction bases outside the gene matches: 10. Germline V gene data show CDR1 as SNHLY and CDR2 as FYNNEI. The CDR3 contains 15 residues. The CDR3 spells CASRKGAEPAYEQYF. The CDR3 region has the DNA TGTGCCAGCAGGAAGGGGGCGGAACCAGCCTACGAGCAGTACTTC. Based on the CDR3 plus reference TRBV2 and TRBJ2-7, the full variable domain is EPEVTQTPSHQVTQMGQEVILRCVPISNHLYFYWYRQILGQKVEFLVSFYNNEISEKSEIFDDQFSVERPDGSNFTLKIRSTKLEDSAMYFCASRKGAEPAYEQYFGPGTRLTVT.

This clone has only a few counts. The chain employs TRBV19 and TRBJ1-5; weak D call: TRBD1 (5 bases). The CDR3 is 15 residues long. Germline V gene lookup returns CDR1 LNHDA and CDR2 SQIVND (reference sequence). Trimming shortened V by 3 bases and J by 1 base, and 10 bases separated the two germline ends. The CDR3 is CASSITGGSNQPQHF. The CDR3 coding sequence is TGTGCCAGTAGTATCACAGGCGGCAGCAATCAGCCCCAGCATTTT.

This clone was detected once. J is TRBJ2-7 and V is TRBV7-8, with D unresolved. Deletions cut 0 bases from V and 0 bases from J, with 12 bases between. The CDR3 is 16 residues long. In germline, CDR1 is SGHVS, CDR2 FQNEAQ. The CDR3 protein is CASSLAYYPLSYEQYF. In DNA form, the CDR3 reads TGTGCCAGCAGCTTAGCGTACTACCCCCTCTCCTACGAGCAGTACTTC.

V and J are TRBV5-1 and TRBJ1-1; D gene uncertain. Germline CDR1 is SGHRS and CDR2 is YFSETQ. The CDR3 has 14 amino acids. V lost 0 bases and J 4 bases, leaving 10 bases between the germline ends. The CDR3 region is CASSLAGTVTEAFF. In nucleotides, the CDR3 is TGCGCCAGCAGCTTGGCCGGTACGGTCACTGAAGCTTTCTTT.

By share, this clone ranks as medium-sized (0.01 to 0.1%). The chain links TRBV9 to TRBJ2-5; 8 bases are shared with TRBD2. Germline CDR1 reads SGDLS; CDR2 reads YYNGEE. The CDR3 runs 16 residues. With 0 bases clipped from V and 1 base from J, the junction kept 5 bases outside the gene matches. In nucleotides, the CDR3 is TGTGCCAGCAGCGTAGGGAACGGGGGGGGCCAAGAGACCCAGTACTTC. Protein product: CASSVGNGGGQETQYF.

The table lists this clone with a count of one. V gene TRBV5-1 combines with J gene TRBJ1-4; 7 positions agree with TRBD1. Trimming cost V 3 bases and J 6 bases; bases outside gene matches: 5. The CDR3 is made up of 14 amino acids. Germline CDR1 and CDR2: SGHRS and YFSETQ. The CDR3 bases are TGCGCCAGCAGCTCGAGACAGGGTTATGAAAAACTGTTTTTT. It specifies CASSSRQGYEKLFF.

The CDR3 region is CATSDPVTYEQYF. The CDR3 DNA reads TGTGCCACCAGTGACCCGGTGACCTACGAGCAGTACTTC. The chain links TRBV24-1 to TRBJ2-7; D is uncertain. CDR3 length: 13 residues. In germline, CDR1 is KGHDR, CDR2 SFDVKD. V lost 4 bases and J lost 2, with 8 bases in between.

This clone was seen once. CDR3 sequence (DNA): TGTGCCATCAGTGAGGGACAGGGAAACTATGGCTACACCTTC. Translating gives CAISEGQGNYGYTF. The V and J genes are TRBV10-3 and TRBJ1-2; 8 positions agree with TRBD1. The CDR3 consists of 14 residues. V dropped 2 bases and J dropped 2; count of bases not matched to a gene: 1. Germline V gene lookup returns CDR1 ENHRY and CDR2 SYGVKD.

The chain combines TRBV6-6 with TRBJ2-2, with D uncertain. Germline CDR1 is MNHNY and CDR2 is SVGAGI (reference sequence). The V and J ends lost 6 bases and 5 bases respectively, with 10 bases between them. This CDR3 has 13 amino acids. The CDR3 loop reads CASRRSQTGELFF. Here the CDR3 DNA reads TGTGCCAGCAGACGCTCCCAGACCGGGGAGCTGTTTTTT.

This rearrangement joins TRBV5-6 to TRBJ1-2; the D gene is possibly TRBD1 (5 bases). The CDR3 has 15 residues. Germline loops: CDR1 SGHDT, CDR2 YYEEEE. The V and J ends lost 2 bases and 5 bases respectively, with 16 bases between them. The CDR3: CASSLWGRRAYGYTF. In DNA, the CDR3 is TGTGCCAGCAGCTTATGGGGGAGGAGGGCATATGGCTACACCTTC.

CDR3: CASSLGAGQGRPEAFF. The DNA of the CDR3 is TGTGCCAGCAGCTTAGGTGCGGGACAGGGCCGTCCTGAAGCTTTCTTT. V usage is TRBV7-8 and J usage is TRBJ1-1; the match to TRBD1 covers 9 bases. The CDR3 runs to 16 residues. V shed 1 base, J shed 6 bases, and the junction held 9 bases outside the gene matches. Germline V lookup: CDR1 SGHVS, CDR2 FQNEAQ.

This rearrangement joins TRBV5-1 to TRBJ2-7, with 11 bases lining up with TRBD1. The germline CDR1 and CDR2 sequences are SGHRS and YFSETQ. The V and J ends lost 2 bases and 2 bases, in that order; junction bases with no gene match: 3. CDR3 length equals 15 residues. CDR3 residues: CASSFLGQGAYEQYF. The CDR3 bases are TGCGCCAGCAGCTTTTTGGGACAGGGGGCCTACGAGCAGTACTTC.

The gene calls are TRBV4-1 and TRBJ1-5, with TRBD1 as a possible D gene (5 bases). This CDR3 has 19 amino acids. Germline V gene lookup returns CDR1 MGHRA and CDR2 YSYEKL. The ends were cut back, 0 bases at V and 2 bases at J, with 20 bases in the middle. The CDR3: CASSQDFPPRGVGNQPQHF. DNA of the CDR3: TGCGCCAGCAGCCAAGATTTCCCCCCGCGGGGGGTGGGCAATCAGCCCCAGCATTTT.

This chain links TRBV15 with TRBJ2-1, with 11 bases that match TRBD2. Germline V gene data show CDR1 as LNHNV and CDR2 as YYDKDF (reference sequence). V shed 1 base, J shed 9 bases, and the junction held 5 bases outside the gene matches. The CDR3 loop spans 15 amino acids. For the CDR3, the DNA is TGTGCCACCAGCAGAGGTAGCGGGAGGGCCATTGAGCAGTTCTTC. It translates to CATSRGSGRAIEQFF.

This clone occurred a few times. This chain uses TRBV5-6 with TRBJ2-7; 7 bases map to TRBD2. Trimming removed 0 bases from V and 3 bases from J; junction bases left unmatched: 6. The CDR3 runs 15 residues. CDR1 SGHDT and CDR2 YYEEEE come from the germline V gene. For the CDR3, the DNA is TGTGCCAGCAGCTTGGAACTAGCGAGGAACTACGAGCAGTACTTC. It encodes CASSLELARNYEQYF.